This entry lists 6 T cell receptor beta chains sequenced from one sample in a study of cytomegalovirus exposure and HLA in healthy donors. PCR was performed using 60 Vbeta and 13 Jbeta primers. The method was immunoSEQ multiplex PCR; TCRdb's version includes in-frame clones alone and lacks a portion of them. This table has about 200,000 clones, more than 75% appearing once. The sample taken for sequencing was PBMCs. The receptors here all came from a male donor in good health and CMV-seropositive.

V and J are TRBV27 and TRBJ1-4, with a possible D match to TRBD1 (6 bases). The ends were cut back, 4 bases at V and 4 bases at J, with 10 bases in the middle. Germline V gene data show CDR1 as MNHEY and CDR2 as SMNVEV (reference sequence). This CDR3 is 14 amino acids long. This CDR3 reads CASSSNRVNEKLFF. CDR3 DNA sequence: TGTGCCAGCAGTTCAAACAGGGTTAATGAAAAACTGTTTTTT.

This clone was seen more than once but under ten times. This chain connects TRBV19 to TRBJ2-1; D remains ambiguous. This CDR3 region has 15 residues. Trimming removed 3 bases at V and 0 bases at J, with 9 bases between. Germline-derived CDR1 and CDR2 are LNHDA and SQIVND (reference sequence). Written as DNA, the CDR3 is TGTGCCAGTAGTATTAGGAGAAGCTCCTACAATGAGCAGTTCTTC. This gives the protein CASSIRRSSYNEQFF.

The chain links TRBV13 to TRBJ2-3; 8 nucleotides line up with TRBD2. V lost 2 bases and J lost 10; bases outside the gene matches: 8. The CDR3 has 14 amino acids. Germline CDR1 reads PRHDT; CDR2 reads FYEKMQ (reference sequence). The CDR3 nucleotides are TGTGCCAGCAGCTTATCTAGCGGGCTGGATGCGCAGTATTTT. It is translated as CASSLSSGLDAQYF.

The rearrangement links TRBV7-2 to TRBJ2-1; 9 bases agree with TRBD2. This CDR3 is built from 14 residues. Per the germline V gene, CDR1 is SGHTA and CDR2 is FQGNSA. Trimming removed 5 bases from V and 7 bases from J; junction bases left unmatched: 6. Written as DNA, the CDR3 is TGTGCCAGCAGCCCGGGACTAGCCGGAAATGAGCAGTTCTTC. Translated, it gives CASSPGLAGNEQFF. Filled out from reference TRBV7-2 and TRBJ2-1, the complete variable domain reads GAGVSQSPSNKVTEKGKDVELRCDPISGHTALYWYRQSLGQGLEFLIYFQGNSAPDKSGLPSDRFSAERTGGSVSTLTIQRTQQEDSAVYLCASSPGLAGNEQFFGPGTRLTVL.

The CDR3 spells CASSRGTDYGYTF. The CDR3 coding sequence is TGTGCCAGCAGCCGCGGGACAGACTATGGCTACACCTTC. The chain has TRBV6-5 and TRBJ1-2, with 7 positions matching TRBD1. Losses at the gene ends were 6 bases for V and 3 bases for J; bases not matched to a gene: 4. The CDR3 loop spans 13 amino acids. Germline CDR1 MNHEY, CDR2 SVGAGI.

The table lists this clone with a few counts. This chain connects TRBV7-2 to TRBJ1-1; no definite D call. The CDR3 is 15 residues long. Germline V lookup: CDR1 SGHTA, CDR2 FQGNSA. V lost 2 bases to trimming and J lost 1 base, with 11 bases between them. CDR3 sequence: CASSLNPGPNTEAFF. CDR3 nucleotides: TGTGCCAGCAGCTTAAATCCTGGGCCGAACACTGAAGCTTTCTTT.